Each of the 13 T cell receptor beta chains below was sequenced from the same sample in a study of metastatic and nonmetastatic thyroid tumors. Through MiXCR, TCRdb re-clonotyped the PCR reads. This sample has 13,000 to 15,000 clones, with about 31% found just once. Every patient underwent thyroid surgery untreated. The sequenced sample was tumor tissue. These receptors all stem from a male donor with papillary thyroid cancer or a benign thyroid nodule (not recorded which). Some clones in this sample may be carry-over from other donors' samples.

J is TRBJ1-1 and V is TRBV2, with D possibly matching TRBD1 (6 bases). CDR1 SNHLY and CDR2 FYNNEI come from the germline V gene. The V gene lost 10 bases and the J gene lost 6 bases, with 24 bases spanning the gap. CDR3 length: 15 amino acids. The CDR3 reads CANEGGVRQTPEAFF. CDR3 sequence (DNA): TGTGCCAACGAGGGGGGGGTTCGGCAGACCCCTGAAGCTTTCTTT. Full variable domain (outside the CDR3, taken from reference TRBV2 and TRBJ1-1): EPEVTQTPSHQVTQMGQEVILRCVPISNHLYFYWYRQILGQKVEFLVSFYNNEISEKSEIFDDQFSVERPDGSNFTLKIRSTKLEDSAMYFCANEGGVRQTPEAFFGQGTRLTVV.

The chain joins TRBV7-3 to TRBJ1-6; TRBD1 is a possible D gene (5 bases). The CDR3 runs 12 residues. Germline CDR1 SGHTA, CDR2 FQGTGA. V lost 11 bases and J lost 14, with 19 bases in between. CDR3 coding DNA: TGTGCCTTGAGCTTCCCCGGGGGGGCCCTCCACTTT. Protein product: CALSFPGGALHF.

This clone was observed many times. V and J are TRBV9 and TRBJ2-2; TRBD1 matches 7 bases. This CDR3 is built from 16 residues. V was pared by 0 bases and J by 2 bases, with 4 bases of the junction left unmatched. Per the germline V gene, CDR1 is SGDLS and CDR2 is YYNGEE. In DNA, the CDR3 is TGTGCCAGCAGCGTAGATAGGGGGCGAAACACCGGGGAGCTGTTTTTT. This codes for CASSVDRGRNTGELFF.

This clone was found a few times. Other DNA sequences of this sample code for an identical CDR3. In DNA form, the CDR3 reads TGCGCCAGCAGCTTGGATTTCCGAAACACCATATATTTT. Its protein product is CASSLDFRNTIYF. This chain joins TRBV5-1 and TRBJ1-3; D uncertain. Germline CDR1 is SGHRS and CDR2 is YFSETQ. Trimming stripped 0 bases from V and 5 bases from J, with 6 bases between. There are 13 residues in the CDR3. The full variable domain, in which reference TRBV5-1 and TRBJ1-3 provide the parts outside the CDR3, is KAGVTQTPRYLIKTRGQQVTLSCSPISGHRSVSWYQQTPGQGLQFLFEYFSETQRNKGNFPGRFSGRQFSNSRSEMNVSTLELGDSALYLCASSLDFRNTIYFGEGSWLTVV.

By sample share, this clone is medium-sized. The V and J genes are TRBV27 and TRBJ2-7; TRBD1 aligns across 7 bases. Trimming cost V 6 bases and J 3 bases; bases outside gene matches: 8. The CDR3 length is 14 residues. Germline lookup yields CDR1 MNHEY and CDR2 SMNVEV (reference sequence). In DNA form, the CDR3 reads TGTGCCAGCAGCCCGGGACAGTTAAACTACGAGCAGTACTTC. It translates to CASSPGQLNYEQYF.

This clone appeared a few times. The gene calls are TRBV18 and TRBJ2-3, with a weak D call TRBD2 (5 bases). Trimming removed 0 bases at V and 6 bases at J, with 16 bases between. There are 16 residues in the CDR3. Germline loops: CDR1 KGHSH, CDR2 LQKENI. DNA of the CDR3: TGTGCCAGCTCACCACCGGAAGGACGGACTTCGGATACGCAGTATTTT. The encoded protein is CASSPPEGRTSDTQYF.

The chain combines TRBV7-2 with TRBJ2-7, with D possibly being TRBD2 (5 bases). CDR1 is SGHTA, CDR2 FQGNSA, per germline. The CDR3 has 14 amino acids. Trimming removed 2 bases from V and 0 bases from J, with 8 bases in between. In nucleotides, the CDR3 is TGTGCCAGCAGCTTATCCCGGGACTCCTACGAGCAGTACGTC. It yields the protein CASSLSRDSYEQYV.

In its sample, this clone was seen many times. J is TRBJ2-7 and V is TRBV25-1, with 7 bases matching TRBD1. Losses at the gene ends were 6 bases for V and 2 bases for J; bases not matched to a gene: 7. Germline lookup yields CDR1 MGHDK and CDR2 SYGVNS. The CDR3 contains 14 residues. The CDR3 is CASSNHRGAYEQYF. DNA for the CDR3: TGTGCCAGCAGCAATCACAGGGGCGCCTACGAGCAGTACTTC.

In this sample, this clone turned up many times. The chain employs TRBV6-1 and TRBJ2-7, with D tentatively TRBD1 or TRBD2 (5 bases each). The V end lost 8 bases, the J end lost 3 bases, and 11 bases lay between the germline ends. CDR3 length: 12 amino acids. Per germline, CDR1 MNHNS and CDR2 SASEGT. DNA for the CDR3: TGTGCCAGCGGGACGGATTACTACGAGCAGTACTTC. Translation gives CASGTDYYEQYF.

This clone was counted only a few times. V usage is TRBV6-5 and J usage is TRBJ1-2; the match to TRBD1 covers 7 bases. The CDR3 length is 13 residues. Looked up from germline, CDR1 is MNHEY and CDR2 is SVGAGI. Losses at the gene ends were 4 bases for V and 11 bases for J; bases not matched to a gene: 10. This CDR3 reads CASSWDSQGEYTF. CDR3 nucleotides: TGTGCCAGCAGTTGGGACAGCCAGGGTGAATACACCTTC.

The chain links TRBV15 to TRBJ1-5, with D maybe TRBD1 (5 bases). The CDR3 loop spans 15 amino acids. The V gene's germline CDR1 is LNHNV and CDR2 YYDKDF (reference sequence). The V end lost 5 bases, the J end lost 7 bases, and 18 bases lay between the germline ends. As DNA, the CDR3 is TGTGCCACCAGCGAACGGGCGGGGCTCGGGCAGCCCCAGCATTTT. It specifies CATSERAGLGQPQHF.

There are many counts of this clone. This chain uses TRBV6-4 with TRBJ2-1; 11 bases line up with TRBD1. Germline V gene lookup returns CDR1 MRHNA and CDR2 SNTAGT. This CDR3 has 16 amino acids. With V trimmed by 5 bases and J by 3 bases, 6 bases remained unmatched. CDR3 residues: CASSISGTGGYNEQFF. Written as DNA, the CDR3 is TGTGCCAGCAGTATCTCCGGGACAGGGGGCTACAATGAGCAGTTCTTC.

By share of the sample, this clone is medium-sized. The rearrangement joins TRBV9 to TRBJ2-1, with a tentative D call TRBD2 (6 bases). The CDR3 extends over 15 amino acids. CDR1 and CDR2 (germline): SGDLS, YYNGEE. V lost 6 bases and J lost 2, with 15 bases in between. The CDR3 DNA reads as TGTGCCAGCACCCTCCGGGACTCTCCCTACAATGAGCAGTTCTTC. This translates into CASTLRDSPYNEQFF.